This note documents a single T cell receptor beta chain sequence. Only one count was recorded for this clone. Its antigen remains unidentified. Base qualities are not recorded, but no much larger clone differs from it by a single base. This record comes from a study of OX40 agonist ivuxolimab in advanced cancers. Looking at the study overall: Ivuxolimab was a fully human IgG2 agonistic monoclonal antibody targeting the costimulatory receptor OX40 (CD134). The paper covers the monotherapy dose-escalation part of the phase I ivuxolimab trial, which included N ≈ 54 patients. Peripheral TCRbeta sequencing aimed to test whether ivuxolimab altered TCR sequence diversity and caused clonal T-cell expansion. Three dose-escalation patients achieved partial responses, one with hepatocellular carcinoma and two with cutaneous melanoma. Intravenous ivuxolimab was administered to patients every 2 weeks at six dose levels: 0.01, 0.1, 0.3, 1.5, 3 and 10 mg/kg. Among the roughly 50 dose-escalation patients, about 19 had hepatocellular carcinoma, 15 or so melanoma, 9 renal cell carcinoma and 9 head and neck cancer. Prior anti-PD-1, anti-PD-L1 or anti-CTLA-4 therapy was permitted, and roughly two fifths of dose-escalation patients had received checkpoint inhibitors. A male proportion of almost 85% and a mean age of approximately 61 years, ranging from 23 to 79, were recorded for the dose-escalation cohort. The research as a whole found: On average, CD8+ T cells showed more expanded clones than CD4+ T cells after ivuxolimab. The antigen specificity of the clonally expanded peripheral T cells was not determined. At doses of 0.1 to 3.0 mg/kg, clonal expansion of both CD4+ and CD8+ T cells in blood was seen between baseline and week 6. Partial responders in the 0.1-3.0 mg/kg groups had among the lowest normalized peripheral clonal expansion, especially among CD8+ T cells. Low levels of normalized T-cell clonal expansion were also seen in some nonresponding patients.

Patients with a history of autoimmune disease or receiving systemic immunosuppression were excluded from the trial. Peripheral blood for TCR sequencing was collected from all dose cohorts at baseline, on cycle 4 day 1, and on cycle 7 day 1. Samples were obtained from an open-label, multicenter, first-in-human phase I dose-escalation trial of ivuxolimab. Adults with locally advanced or metastatic melanoma, renal cell, hepatocellular, or head and neck squamous cell carcinoma were enrolled in the trial. Before TCR sequencing, CD4+ T cells and CD8+ T cells were sorted from peripheral blood as separate populations. For sequencing of the TCRbeta CDR3 region, genomic DNA was extracted from the sorted cells. TCRbeta CDR3 regions were sequenced using the immunoSEQ Assay. TCRdb re-hosts the immuneACCESS table, in-frame sequences only. Its copies lack some clones; in the studies checked, an unresolved V gene accounts for under half of them, and the cause for the rest is not known. The sample table records roughly 76,000 clones; about 94% of these occur just once. The ten biggest clones cover 7.6% of the sample.

This receptor was identified in an adult with an advanced solid tumor such as melanoma, head and neck, liver or kidney cancer. This sample comprised CD4+ or CD8+ T cells sorted from blood, obtained in a trial of the OX40 agonist ivuxolimab.

The nucleotide sequence is TGCGCCAGCACCGGGACAGGGGGCGCCCGGGACAATGAGCAGTTCTTC. This yields the protein CASTGTGGARDNEQFF. Recombination joined TRBV5-1 with TRBJ2-1; 12 nucleotides in the junction match TRBD1. From a lookup of the germline V gene, CDR1 and CDR2 are SGHRS and YFSETQ. The germline V and J ends show losses of 6 bases and 5 bases respectively, and no gene match explains 9 bases of the junction. From the cysteine up to the phenylalanine, the CDR3 has a length of 16 residues. Only CDR3 DNA remains: 48 bases, in frame from the first base.